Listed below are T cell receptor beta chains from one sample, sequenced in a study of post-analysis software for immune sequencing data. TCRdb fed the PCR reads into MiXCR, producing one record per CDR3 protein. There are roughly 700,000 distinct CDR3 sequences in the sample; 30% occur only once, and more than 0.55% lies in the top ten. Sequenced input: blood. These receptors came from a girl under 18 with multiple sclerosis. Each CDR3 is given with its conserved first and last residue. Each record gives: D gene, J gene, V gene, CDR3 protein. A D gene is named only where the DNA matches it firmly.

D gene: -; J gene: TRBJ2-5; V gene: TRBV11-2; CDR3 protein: CASSSPRESRRSETQYF
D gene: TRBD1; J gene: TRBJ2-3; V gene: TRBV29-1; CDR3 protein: CSVAPTGGADTQYF
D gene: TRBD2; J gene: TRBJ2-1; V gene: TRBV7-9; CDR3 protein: CASSGGLAGLSYNGQFF
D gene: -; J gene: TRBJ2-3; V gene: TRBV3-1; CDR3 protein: CASSQDFLGLGATDTQYF
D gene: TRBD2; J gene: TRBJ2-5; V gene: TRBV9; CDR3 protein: CASSVATAGVWETQYF
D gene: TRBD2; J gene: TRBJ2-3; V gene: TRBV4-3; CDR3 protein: CASSQDPTGGADTQYF
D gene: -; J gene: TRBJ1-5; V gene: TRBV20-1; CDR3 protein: CSARDHENSNQPQHF
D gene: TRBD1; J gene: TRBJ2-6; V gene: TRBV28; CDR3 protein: CASSFSPGGPSGANVLTF
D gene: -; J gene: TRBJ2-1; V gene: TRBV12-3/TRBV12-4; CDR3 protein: CASTMTGTHNEQFF
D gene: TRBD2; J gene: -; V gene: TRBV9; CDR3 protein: CASSEGLADYNEQYF
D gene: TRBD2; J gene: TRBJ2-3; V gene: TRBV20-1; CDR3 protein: CSASLREGRTDTQYF
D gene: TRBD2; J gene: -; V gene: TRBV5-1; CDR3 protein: CASSRTSGRADYEQYF
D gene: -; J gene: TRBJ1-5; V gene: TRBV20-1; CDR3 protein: CSARSGSNQPQHF
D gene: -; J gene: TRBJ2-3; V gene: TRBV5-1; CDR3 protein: CASSLGVAREDTQYF
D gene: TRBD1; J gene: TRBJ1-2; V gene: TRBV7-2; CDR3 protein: CASSPTGQHGYTF
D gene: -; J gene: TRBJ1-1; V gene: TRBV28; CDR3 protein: CASSLSPRGAFF
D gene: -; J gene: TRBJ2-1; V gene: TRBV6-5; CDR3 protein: CASKFRQFSSYNEQVF
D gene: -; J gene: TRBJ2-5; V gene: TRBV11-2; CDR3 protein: CASSLLSEQYF
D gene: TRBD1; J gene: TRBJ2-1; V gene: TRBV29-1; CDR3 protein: CSAGQGQGYDEQFF
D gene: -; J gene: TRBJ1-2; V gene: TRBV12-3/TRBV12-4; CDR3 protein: CASTLSGGGYTF
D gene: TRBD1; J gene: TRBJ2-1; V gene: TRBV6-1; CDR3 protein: CALTPGTVNEQFF
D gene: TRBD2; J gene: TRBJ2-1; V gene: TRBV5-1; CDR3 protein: CASSSTSGRRNEQFF
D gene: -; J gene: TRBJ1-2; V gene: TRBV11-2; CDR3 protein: CASSLLTGNYGYTF
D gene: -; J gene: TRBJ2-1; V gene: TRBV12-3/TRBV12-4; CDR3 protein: CASSLSWSNDEQFF
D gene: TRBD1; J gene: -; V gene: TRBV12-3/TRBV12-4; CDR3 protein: CASRGTGQGNIQYF
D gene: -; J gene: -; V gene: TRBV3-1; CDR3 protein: CASSGDGYNEQYF
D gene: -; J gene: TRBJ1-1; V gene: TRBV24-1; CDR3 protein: CATCDSPRGGGDFEAFF
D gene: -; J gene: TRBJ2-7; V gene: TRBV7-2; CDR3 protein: CASTRAISSYEQYF
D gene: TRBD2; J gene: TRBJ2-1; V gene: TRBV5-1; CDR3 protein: CASSTWTSGMGYNEQFF
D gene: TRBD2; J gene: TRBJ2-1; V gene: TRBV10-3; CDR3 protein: CAISAGLAGAYNEQFF
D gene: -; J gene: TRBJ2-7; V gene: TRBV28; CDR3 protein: CASRPPGYEQYF
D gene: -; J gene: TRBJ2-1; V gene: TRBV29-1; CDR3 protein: CSVNPSDGQYNEQFF
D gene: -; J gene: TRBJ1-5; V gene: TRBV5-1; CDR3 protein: CASSPEDSVHQPQHF
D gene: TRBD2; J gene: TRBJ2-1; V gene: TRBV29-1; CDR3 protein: CSVKTSGFYNEQFF
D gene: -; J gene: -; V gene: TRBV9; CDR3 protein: CASSVEVYGTQYF
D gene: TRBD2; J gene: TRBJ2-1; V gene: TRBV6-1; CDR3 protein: CASSGGLRSGGEQFF
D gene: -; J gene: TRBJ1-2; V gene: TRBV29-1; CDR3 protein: CSVVSIGVDYGYTF
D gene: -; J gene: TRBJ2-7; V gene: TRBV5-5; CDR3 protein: CAGSSLVVAEQYF
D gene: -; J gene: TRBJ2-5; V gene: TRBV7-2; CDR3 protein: CASSPSGRETQYF
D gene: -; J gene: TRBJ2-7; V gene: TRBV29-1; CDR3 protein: CSVYVYEQYF
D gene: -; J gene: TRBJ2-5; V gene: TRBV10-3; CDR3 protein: CAIRTSGDETQYF